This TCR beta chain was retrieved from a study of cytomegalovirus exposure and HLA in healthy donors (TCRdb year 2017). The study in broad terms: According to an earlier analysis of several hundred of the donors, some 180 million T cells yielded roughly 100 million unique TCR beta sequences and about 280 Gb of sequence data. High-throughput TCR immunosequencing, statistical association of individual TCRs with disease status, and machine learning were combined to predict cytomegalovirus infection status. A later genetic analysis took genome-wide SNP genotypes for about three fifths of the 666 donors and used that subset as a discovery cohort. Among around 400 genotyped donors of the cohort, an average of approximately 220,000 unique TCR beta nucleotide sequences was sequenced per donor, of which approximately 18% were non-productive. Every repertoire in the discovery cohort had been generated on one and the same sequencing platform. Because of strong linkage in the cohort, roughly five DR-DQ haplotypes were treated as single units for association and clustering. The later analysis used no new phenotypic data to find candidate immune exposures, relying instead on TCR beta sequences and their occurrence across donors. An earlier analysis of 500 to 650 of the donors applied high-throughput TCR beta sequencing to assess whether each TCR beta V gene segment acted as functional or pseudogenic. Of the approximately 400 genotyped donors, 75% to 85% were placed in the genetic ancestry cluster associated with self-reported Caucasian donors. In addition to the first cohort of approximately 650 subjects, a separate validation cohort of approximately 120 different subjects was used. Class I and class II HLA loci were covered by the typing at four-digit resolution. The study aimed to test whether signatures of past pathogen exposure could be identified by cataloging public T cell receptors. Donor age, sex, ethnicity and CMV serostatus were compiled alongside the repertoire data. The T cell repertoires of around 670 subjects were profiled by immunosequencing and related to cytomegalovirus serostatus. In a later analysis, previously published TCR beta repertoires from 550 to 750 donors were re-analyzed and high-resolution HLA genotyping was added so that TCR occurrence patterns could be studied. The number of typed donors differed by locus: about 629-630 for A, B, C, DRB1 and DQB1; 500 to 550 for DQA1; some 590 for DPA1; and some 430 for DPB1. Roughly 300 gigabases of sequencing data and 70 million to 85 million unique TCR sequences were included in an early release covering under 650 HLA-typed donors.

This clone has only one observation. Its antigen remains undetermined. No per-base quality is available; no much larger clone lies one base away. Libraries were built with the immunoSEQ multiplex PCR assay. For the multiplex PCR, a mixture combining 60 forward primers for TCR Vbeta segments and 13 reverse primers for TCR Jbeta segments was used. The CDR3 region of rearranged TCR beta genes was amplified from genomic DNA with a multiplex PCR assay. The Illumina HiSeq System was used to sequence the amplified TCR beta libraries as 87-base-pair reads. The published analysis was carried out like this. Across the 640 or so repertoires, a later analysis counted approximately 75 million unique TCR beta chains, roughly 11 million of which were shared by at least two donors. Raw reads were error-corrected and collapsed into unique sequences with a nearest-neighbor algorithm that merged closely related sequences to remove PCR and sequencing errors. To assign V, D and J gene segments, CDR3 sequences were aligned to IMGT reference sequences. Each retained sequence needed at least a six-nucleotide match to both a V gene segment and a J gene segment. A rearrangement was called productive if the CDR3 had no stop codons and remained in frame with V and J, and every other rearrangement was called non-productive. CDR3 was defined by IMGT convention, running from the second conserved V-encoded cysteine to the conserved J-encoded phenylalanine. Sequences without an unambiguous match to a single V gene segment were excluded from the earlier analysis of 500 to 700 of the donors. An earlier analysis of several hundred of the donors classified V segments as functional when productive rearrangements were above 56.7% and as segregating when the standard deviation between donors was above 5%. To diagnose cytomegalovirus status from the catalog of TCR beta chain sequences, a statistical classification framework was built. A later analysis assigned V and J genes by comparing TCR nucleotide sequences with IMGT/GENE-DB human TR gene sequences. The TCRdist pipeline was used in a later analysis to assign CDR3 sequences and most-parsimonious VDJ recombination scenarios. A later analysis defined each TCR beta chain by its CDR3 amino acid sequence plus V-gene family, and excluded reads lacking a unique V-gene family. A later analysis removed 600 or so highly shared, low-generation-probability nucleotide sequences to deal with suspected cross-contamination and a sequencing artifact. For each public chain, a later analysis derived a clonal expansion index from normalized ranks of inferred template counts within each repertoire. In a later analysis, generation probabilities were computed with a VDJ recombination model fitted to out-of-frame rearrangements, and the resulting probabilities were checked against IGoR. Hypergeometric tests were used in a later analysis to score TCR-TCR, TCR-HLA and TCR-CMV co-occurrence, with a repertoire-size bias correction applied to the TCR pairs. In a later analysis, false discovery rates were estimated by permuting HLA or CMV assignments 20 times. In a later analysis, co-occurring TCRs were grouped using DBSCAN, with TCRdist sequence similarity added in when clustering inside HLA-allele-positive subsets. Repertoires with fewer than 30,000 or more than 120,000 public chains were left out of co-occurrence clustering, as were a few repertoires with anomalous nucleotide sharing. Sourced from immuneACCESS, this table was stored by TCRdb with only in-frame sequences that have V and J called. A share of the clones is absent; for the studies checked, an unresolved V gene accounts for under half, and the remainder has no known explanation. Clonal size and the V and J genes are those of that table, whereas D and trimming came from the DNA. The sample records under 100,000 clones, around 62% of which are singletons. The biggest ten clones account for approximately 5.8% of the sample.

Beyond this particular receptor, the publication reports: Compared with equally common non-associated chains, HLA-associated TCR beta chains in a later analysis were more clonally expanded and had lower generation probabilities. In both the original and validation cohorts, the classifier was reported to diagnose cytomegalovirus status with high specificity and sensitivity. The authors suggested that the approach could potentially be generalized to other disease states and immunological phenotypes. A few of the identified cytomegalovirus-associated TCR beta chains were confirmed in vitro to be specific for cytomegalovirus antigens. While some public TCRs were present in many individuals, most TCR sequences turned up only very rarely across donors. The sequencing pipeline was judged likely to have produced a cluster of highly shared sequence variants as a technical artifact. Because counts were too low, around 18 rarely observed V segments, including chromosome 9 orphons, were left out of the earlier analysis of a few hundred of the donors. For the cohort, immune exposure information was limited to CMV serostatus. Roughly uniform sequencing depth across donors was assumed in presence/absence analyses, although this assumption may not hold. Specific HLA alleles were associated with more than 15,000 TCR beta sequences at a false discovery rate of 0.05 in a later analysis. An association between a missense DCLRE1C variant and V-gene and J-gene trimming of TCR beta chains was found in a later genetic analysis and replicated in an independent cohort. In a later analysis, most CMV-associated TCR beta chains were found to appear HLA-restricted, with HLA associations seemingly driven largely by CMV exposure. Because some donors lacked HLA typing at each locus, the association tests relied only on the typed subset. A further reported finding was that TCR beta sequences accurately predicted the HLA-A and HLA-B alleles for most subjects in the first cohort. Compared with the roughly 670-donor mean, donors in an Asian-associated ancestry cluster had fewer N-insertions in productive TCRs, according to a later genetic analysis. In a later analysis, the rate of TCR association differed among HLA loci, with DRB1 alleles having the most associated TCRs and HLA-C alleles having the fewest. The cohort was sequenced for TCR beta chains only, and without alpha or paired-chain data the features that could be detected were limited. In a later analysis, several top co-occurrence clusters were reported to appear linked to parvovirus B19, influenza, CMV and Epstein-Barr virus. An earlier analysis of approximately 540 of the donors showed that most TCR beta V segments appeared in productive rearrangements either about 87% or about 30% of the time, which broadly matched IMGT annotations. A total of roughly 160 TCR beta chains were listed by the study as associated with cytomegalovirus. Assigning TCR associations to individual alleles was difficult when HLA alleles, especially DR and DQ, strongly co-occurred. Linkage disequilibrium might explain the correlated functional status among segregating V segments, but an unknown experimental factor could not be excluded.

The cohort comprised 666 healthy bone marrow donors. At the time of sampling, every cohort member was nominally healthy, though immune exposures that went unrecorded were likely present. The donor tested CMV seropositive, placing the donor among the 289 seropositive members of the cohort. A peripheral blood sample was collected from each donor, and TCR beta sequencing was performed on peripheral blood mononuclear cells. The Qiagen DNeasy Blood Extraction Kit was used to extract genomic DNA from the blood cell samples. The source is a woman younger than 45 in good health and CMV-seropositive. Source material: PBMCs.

The DNA sequence is given as TGCGCCAGCACCCAAACAGGGGGGGGAACCTACGAGCAGTACTTC. Its protein is CASTQTGGGTYEQYF. The rearrangement combines TRBV10-2 with TRBJ2-7; a tentative D match to TRBD1 spans 8 bases. CDR1 is given as WSHSY and CDR2 as SAAADI, both from the germline V gene. The junction carries 18 bases between V and J, which are trimmed by 7 bases and 2 bases respectively. Its CDR3 holds 15 amino acids, cysteine through phenylalanine. CDR3 DNA is the only sequence kept; it has 45 bases, read in frame from the first base.